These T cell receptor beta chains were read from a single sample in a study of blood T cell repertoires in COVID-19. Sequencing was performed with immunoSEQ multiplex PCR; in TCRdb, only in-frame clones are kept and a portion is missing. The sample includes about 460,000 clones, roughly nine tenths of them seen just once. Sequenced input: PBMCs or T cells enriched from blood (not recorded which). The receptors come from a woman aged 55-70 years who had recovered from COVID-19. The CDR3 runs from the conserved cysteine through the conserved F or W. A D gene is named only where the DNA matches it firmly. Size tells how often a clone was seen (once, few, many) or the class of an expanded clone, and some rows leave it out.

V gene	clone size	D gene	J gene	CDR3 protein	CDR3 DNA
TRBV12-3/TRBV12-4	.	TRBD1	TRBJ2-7	CASSGQGHYEQYF	TGTGCCAGCAGTGGACAGGGGCACTACGAGCAGTACTTC
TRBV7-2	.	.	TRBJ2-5	CASAVQETQYF	TGTGCCAGCGCAGTCCAAGAGACCCAGTACTTC
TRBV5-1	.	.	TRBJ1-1	CASSLATANTEAFF	TGCGCCAGCAGCTTGGCTACAGCGAACACTGAAGCTTTCTTT
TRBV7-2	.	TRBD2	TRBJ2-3	CASSLGLEGDTQYF	TGTGCCAGCAGCTTGGGACTAGAGGGAGATACGCAGTATTTT
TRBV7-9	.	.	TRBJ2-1	CASSQTTGSNEQFF	TGTGCCAGCAGCCAAACTACAGGTAGCAATGAGCAGTTCTTC
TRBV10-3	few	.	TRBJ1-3	CAIQGNSGNTIYF	TGTGCCATCCAGGGCAACTCTGGAAACACCATATATTTT
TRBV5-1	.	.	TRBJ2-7	CASSLVQGGEQYF	TGCGCCAGCAGCTTGGTACAGGGCGGGGAGCAGTACTTC
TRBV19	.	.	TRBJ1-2	CASSISRTDYGYTF	TGTGCCAGTAGTATATCTCGGACAGACTATGGCTACACCTTC
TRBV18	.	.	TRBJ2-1	CASSLLYYEQFF	TGTGCCAGCTCTCTCCTTTATTATGAGCAGTTCTTC
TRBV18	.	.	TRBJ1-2	CASSHTPANYGYTF	TGTGCCAGCTCACACACCCCCGCTAACTATGGCTACACCTTC
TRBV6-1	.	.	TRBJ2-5	CASSEARPDFPPQYF	TGTGCCAGCAGTGAAGCCCGTCCGGACTTCCCGCCCCAGTACTTC
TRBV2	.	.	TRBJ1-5	CASSLQGGGNQPQHF	TGTGCCAGCAGTTTACAGGGAGGGGGGAATCAGCCCCAGCATTTT
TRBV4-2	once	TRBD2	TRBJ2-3	CASSRNVAGGFTDTQYF	TGTGCCAGCAGCCGAAACGTAGCGGGGGGTTTCACAGATACGCAGTATTTT
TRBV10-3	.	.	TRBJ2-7	CAISMQGSYEQYF	TGTGCCATCAGTATGCAGGGTTCCTACGAGCAGTACTTC
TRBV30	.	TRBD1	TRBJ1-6	CAWSRQGWNSPLHF	TGTGCCTGGAGCCGACAGGGATGGAATTCACCCCTCCACTTT
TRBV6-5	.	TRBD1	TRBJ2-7	CASSLDRDYYEQYF	TGTGCCAGCAGTTTGGACAGGGATTACTACGAGCAGTACTTC
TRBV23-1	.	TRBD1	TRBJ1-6	CASSHNERLGQGRDSPLHF	TGCGCCAGCAGCCACAACGAGCGCCTAGGACAGGGTCGGGATTCACCCCTCCACTTT
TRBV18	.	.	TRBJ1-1	CASSQAGVGTEAFF	TGTGCCAGCTCACAGGCGGGCGTCGGGACTGAAGCTTTCTTT
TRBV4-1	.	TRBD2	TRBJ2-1	CASSQRGLAGYNEQFF	TGCGCCAGCAGCCAGAGGGGACTAGCGGGCTACAATGAGCAGTTCTTC
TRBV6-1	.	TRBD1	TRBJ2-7	CASSETGGWEQYF	TGTGCCAGCAGTGAGACAGGGGGTTGGGAGCAGTACTTC
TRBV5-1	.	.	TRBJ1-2	CASSLGGGHLNYGYTF	TGCGCCAGCAGCTTGGGCGGGGGACACCTTAACTATGGCTACACCTTC
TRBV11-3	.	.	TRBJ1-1	CASSPRGGPLNTEAFF	TGTGCCAGCAGCCCAAGGGGGGGTCCCTTGAACACTGAAGCTTTCTTT
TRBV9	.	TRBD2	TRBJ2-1	CASSATSGGAYEQFF	TGTGCCAGCAGCGCGACTAGCGGGGGGGCCTATGAGCAGTTCTTC
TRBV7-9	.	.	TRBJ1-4	CASSLETGNEKLFF	TGTGCCAGCAGCTTAGAGACGGGAAATGAAAAACTGTTTTTT
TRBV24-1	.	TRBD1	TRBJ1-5	CATSDPGTGGSNQPQHF	TGTGCCACCAGTGACCCCGGGACAGGGGGTAGCAATCAGCCCCAGCATTTT
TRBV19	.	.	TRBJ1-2	CASTERGSSGYTF	TGTGCCAGTACCGAGCGGGGTTCGAGTGGCTACACCTTC
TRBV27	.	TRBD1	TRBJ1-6	CASSLVYPGGYDSPLHF	TGTGCCAGCAGTTTAGTCTACCCAGGGGGCTACGATTCACCCCTCCACTTT
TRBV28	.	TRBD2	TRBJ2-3	CASSLIAGGQDTQYF	TGTGCCAGCAGCCTTATAGCGGGGGGGCAAGATACGCAGTATTTT
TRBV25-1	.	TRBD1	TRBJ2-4	CASSEGATGPKNIQYF	TGTGCCAGCAGTGAGGGTGCGACAGGGCCCAAAAACATTCAGTACTTC
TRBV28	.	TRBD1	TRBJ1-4	CASSLWDRAHPTNEKLFF	TGTGCCAGCAGTTTATGGGACAGGGCCCACCCCACTAATGAAAAACTGTTTTTT
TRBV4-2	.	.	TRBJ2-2	CASSPEQGSAGELFF	TGTGCCAGCAGCCCTGAACAGGGTTCGGCCGGGGAGCTGTTTTTT
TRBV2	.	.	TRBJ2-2	CASSVQGPNTGELFF	TGTGCCAGCAGTGTACAGGGCCCGAACACCGGGGAGCTGTTTTTT
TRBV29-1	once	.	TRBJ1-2	CSVEDLEGYGGYTF	TGCAGCGTTGAAGATCTTGAGGGATATGGGGGCTACACCTTC
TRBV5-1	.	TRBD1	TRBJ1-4	CASSLLAGGNEKLFF	TGCGCCAGCAGCTTGTTGGCAGGGGGGAATGAAAAACTGTTTTTT
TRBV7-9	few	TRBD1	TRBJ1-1	CAIDRGAFF	TGTGCGATAGACAGGGGAGCTTTCTTT